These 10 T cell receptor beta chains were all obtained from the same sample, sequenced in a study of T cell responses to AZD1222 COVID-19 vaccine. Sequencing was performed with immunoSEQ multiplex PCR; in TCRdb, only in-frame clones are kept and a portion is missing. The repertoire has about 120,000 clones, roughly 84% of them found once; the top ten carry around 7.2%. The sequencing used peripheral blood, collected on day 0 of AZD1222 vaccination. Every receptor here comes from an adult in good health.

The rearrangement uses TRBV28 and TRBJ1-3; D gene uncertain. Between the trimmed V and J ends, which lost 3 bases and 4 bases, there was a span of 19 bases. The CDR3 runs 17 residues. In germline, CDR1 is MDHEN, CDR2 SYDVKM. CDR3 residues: CASSFFATRAGGNTIYF. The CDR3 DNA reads TGTGCCAGCAGTTTTTTCGCGACGCGGGCGGGCGGAAACACCATATATTTT. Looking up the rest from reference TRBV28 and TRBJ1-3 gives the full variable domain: DVKVTQSSRYLVKRTGEKVFLECVQDMDHENMFWYRQDPGLGLRLIYFSYDVKMKEKGDIPEGYSVSREKKERFSLILESASTNQTSMYLCASSFFATRAGGNTIYFGEGSWLTVV.

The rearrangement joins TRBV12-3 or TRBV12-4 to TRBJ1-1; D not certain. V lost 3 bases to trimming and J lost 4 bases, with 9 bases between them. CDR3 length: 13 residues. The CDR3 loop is CASSFLGVTEAFF. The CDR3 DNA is TGTGCCAGCAGTTTCTTAGGCGTCACTGAAGCTTTCTTT.

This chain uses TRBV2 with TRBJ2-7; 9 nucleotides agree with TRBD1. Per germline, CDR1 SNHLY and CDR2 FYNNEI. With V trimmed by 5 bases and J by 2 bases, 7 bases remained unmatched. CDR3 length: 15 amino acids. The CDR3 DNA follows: TGTGCCAGCAGTACCGACAGGGGGTCAACCTACGAGCAGTACTTC. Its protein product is CASSTDRGSTYEQYF.

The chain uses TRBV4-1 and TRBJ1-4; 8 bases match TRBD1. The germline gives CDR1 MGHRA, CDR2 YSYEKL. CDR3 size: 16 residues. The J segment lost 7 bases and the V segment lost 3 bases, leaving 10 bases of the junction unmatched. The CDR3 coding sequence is TGCGCCAGCAGCCAGGGCAGGGGGCAGTTGGTTGAAAAACTGTTTTTT. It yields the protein CASSQGRGQLVEKLFF.

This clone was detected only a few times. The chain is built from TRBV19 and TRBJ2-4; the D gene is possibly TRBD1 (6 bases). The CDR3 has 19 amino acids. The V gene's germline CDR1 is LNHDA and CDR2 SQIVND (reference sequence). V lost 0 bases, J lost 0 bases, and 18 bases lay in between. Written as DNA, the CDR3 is TGTGCCAGTAGTATAGATCACAGGACAGTGATACTAGCCAAAAACATTCAGTACTTC. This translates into CASSIDHRTVILAKNIQYF. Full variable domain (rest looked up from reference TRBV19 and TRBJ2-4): DGGITQSPKYLFRKEGQNVTLSCEQNLNHDAMYWYRQDPGQGLRLIYYSQIVNDFQKGDIAEGYSVSREKKESFPLTVTSAQKNPTAFYLCASSIDHRTVILAKNIQYFGAGTRLSVL.

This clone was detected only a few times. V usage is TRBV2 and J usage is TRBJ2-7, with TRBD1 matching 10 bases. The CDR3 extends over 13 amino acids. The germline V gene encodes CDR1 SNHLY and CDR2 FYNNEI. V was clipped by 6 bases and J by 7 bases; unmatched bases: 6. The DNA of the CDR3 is TGTGCCAGCAGCCGACAGGGGGCGGGTGAGCAGTACTTC. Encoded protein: CASSRQGAGEQYF.

This chain's CDR3 is CASGLAVTGGNYGYTF. The CDR3, as DNA: TGTGCTAGTGGTTTGGCCGTCACGGGAGGCAACTATGGCTACACCTTC. The chain joins TRBV12-5 to TRBJ1-2; D unclear. CDR1 and CDR2 from the germline V gene are LGHNT and FRNRAP. With 1 base removed from V and 2 bases from J, the gap between germline ends came to 14 bases. The CDR3 runs 16 residues.

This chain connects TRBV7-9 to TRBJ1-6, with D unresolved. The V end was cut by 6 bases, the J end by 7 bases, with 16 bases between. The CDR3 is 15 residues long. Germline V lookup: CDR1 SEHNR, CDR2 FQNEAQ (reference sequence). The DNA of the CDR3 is TGTGCCAGCAGTAGTCGAAGTGCCGAGAATTCACCCCTCCACTTT. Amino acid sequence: CASSSRSAENSPLHF. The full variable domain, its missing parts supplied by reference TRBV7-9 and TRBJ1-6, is DTGVSQNPRHKITKRGQNVTFRCDPISEHNRLYWYRQTLGQGPEFLTYFQNEAQLEKSRLLSDRFSAERPKGSFSTLEIQRTEQGDSAMYLCASSSRSAENSPLHFGNGTRLTVT.

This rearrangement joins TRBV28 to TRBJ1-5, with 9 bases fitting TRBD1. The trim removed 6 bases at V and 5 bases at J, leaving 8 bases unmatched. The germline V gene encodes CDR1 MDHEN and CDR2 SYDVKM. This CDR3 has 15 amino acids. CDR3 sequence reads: CASSFPGQGHQPQHF. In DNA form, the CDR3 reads TGTGCCAGCAGCTTTCCGGGACAGGGCCATCAGCCCCAGCATTTT.

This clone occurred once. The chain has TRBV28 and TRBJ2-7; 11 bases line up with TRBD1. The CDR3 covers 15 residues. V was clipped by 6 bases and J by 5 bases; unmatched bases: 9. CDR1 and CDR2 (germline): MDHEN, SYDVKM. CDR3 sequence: CASRGGTGGFDEQYF. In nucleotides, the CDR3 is TGTGCCAGCAGAGGCGGGACAGGGGGTTTCGACGAGCAGTACTTC.